This TCR beta chain was documented in a study of cytomegalovirus exposure and HLA in healthy donors listed by TCRdb under 2017. Turning to the overall study: According to an earlier analysis of several hundred of the donors, 150 million to 200 million T cells yielded 90 million to 140 million unique TCR beta sequences and about 300 Gb of sequence data. Of the roughly 390 genotyped donors, roughly 80% were placed in the genetic ancestry cluster associated with self-reported Caucasian donors. On average, around 240,000 unique TCR beta nucleotide sequences were sequenced per donor among some 430 genotyped donors of the cohort, with roughly 18% of those sequences being non-productive. The number of typed donors differed by locus: roughly 629-630 for A, B, C, DRB1 and DQB1; 522 for DQA1; approximately 600 for DPA1; and 400 to 480 for DPB1. Four or five DR-DQ haplotypes were handled as single units for association and clustering because linkage in the cohort was strong. Genome-wide SNP genotypes for about three fifths of the roughly 670 donors were used in a later genetic analysis, which treated that subset as a discovery cohort. The later analysis used no new phenotypic data to find candidate immune exposures, relying instead on TCR beta sequences and their occurrence across donors. Donor age, sex, ethnicity and CMV serostatus were compiled together with the repertoire data. A later analysis re-analyzed previously published TCR beta repertoires from approximately 670 donors and added high-resolution HLA genotyping to study TCR occurrence patterns. The study aimed to test whether signatures of past pathogen exposure could be identified by cataloging public T cell receptors. Besides the first cohort of under 700 subjects, a separate validation cohort made up of 120 different subjects was used. To predict cytomegalovirus infection status, the study combined high-throughput TCR immunosequencing, statistical association of individual TCRs with disease status, and machine learning. Around 330 gigabases of sequencing data and 91 million or so unique TCR sequences made up an early release that covered nearly 650 HLA-typed donors. Both class I and class II loci were covered by HLA typing, at four-digit resolution. The study profiled the T cell repertoires of 500 to 800 subjects by immunosequencing and related them to cytomegalovirus serostatus. To decide whether each TCR beta V gene segment behaved as functional or pseudogenic, an earlier analysis of some 600 of the donors relied on high-throughput TCR beta sequencing. All discovery cohort repertoires had been generated on a single sequencing platform.

Overall results and qualifications from the work: The authors suggested that the approach could potentially be generalized to other disease states and immunological phenotypes. For the cohort, immune exposure information was limited to CMV serostatus. The classifier was reported to diagnose cytomegalovirus status with high specificity and sensitivity in both the original cohort and the validation cohort. According to a later genetic analysis, donors in an Asian-associated ancestry cluster had fewer N-insertions in productive TCRs than the roughly 670-donor mean. In an earlier analysis of some 550 of the donors, most TCR beta V segments were observed in productive rearrangements about 90% or about 30% of the time, broadly matching IMGT annotations. A further reported finding was that TCR beta sequences accurately predicted the HLA-A and HLA-B alleles for most subjects in the first cohort. Because HLA typing was missing for some donors at each locus, association tests included only the typed subset. According to a later analysis, TCR association rates differed among HLA loci, with DRB1 alleles showing the most associated TCRs and HLA-C alleles showing the fewest. Specific HLA alleles were associated with 18,000 or so TCR beta sequences at a false discovery rate of 0.05 in a later analysis. A later analysis reported that several top co-occurrence clusters appeared linked to parvovirus B19, influenza, CMV and Epstein-Barr virus. Because counts were too low, roughly 17 rarely observed V segments, including chromosome 9 orphons, were left out of the earlier analysis of 500 to 650 of the donors. The study gave a list of some 150 TCR beta chains associated with cytomegalovirus. When HLA alleles, especially DR and DQ, strongly co-occurred, attributing TCR associations to individual alleles was difficult. The presence/absence analyses assumed that sequencing depth was roughly uniform across donors, and that assumption may not be true. Most TCR sequences were seen in very few donors, while some public TCRs were found in many individuals. Compared with equally common non-associated chains, HLA-associated TCR beta chains in a later analysis were more clonally expanded and had lower generation probabilities. In a later genetic analysis, a missense DCLRE1C variant was associated with V-gene and J-gene trimming of TCR beta chains, and the association was replicated in an independent cohort. Correlated functional status among segregating V segments might be attributable to linkage disequilibrium, but an unknown experimental factor could not be ruled out. In this cohort, only TCR beta chains were sequenced, and detectable features were limited by the absence of alpha or paired-chain data. Some IMGT-functional V segments, including TRBV6-2 and TRBV6-3, could not be distinguished by the 87-base-pair reads and were therefore excluded. Most CMV-associated TCR beta chains appeared to be HLA-restricted in a later analysis, and the HLA associations seemed to be driven largely by CMV exposure. In vitro tests confirmed that three of the cytomegalovirus-associated TCR beta chains recognize cytomegalovirus antigens. The sequencing pipeline was judged likely to have produced a cluster of highly shared sequence variants as a technical artifact.

As for this clone: Its specific antigen is unknown. The sample holds no much larger clone one base away, and base qualities are not on file.

The cohort comprised hundreds of healthy bone marrow donors. All cohort members were sampled while nominally healthy, although unrecorded immune exposures were likely present. The donor was CMV seropositive and was included in the group of around 300 seropositive cohort members. Every donor gave a peripheral blood sample, and the peripheral blood mononuclear cells from that sample were used for TCR beta sequencing. Genomic DNA extraction from the blood cell samples was performed with the Qiagen DNeasy Blood Extraction Kit. The library was built by means of the immunoSEQ multiplex PCR assay. A mixture of 60 forward primers for TCR Vbeta segments and 13 reverse primers for TCR Jbeta segments was used in the multiplex PCR. The CDR3 region of rearranged TCR beta genes was amplified from genomic DNA by a multiplex PCR assay. Amplified TCR beta libraries were sequenced as 87-base-pair reads on the Illumina HiSeq System. Turning to the authors' computational methods: A later analysis counted some 74 million unique TCR beta chains across the 550 to 750 repertoires, and some 11 million of these chains were shared by at least two donors. Raw reads were error-corrected and collapsed into unique sequences by a nearest-neighbor algorithm in which closely related sequences were merged to remove PCR and sequencing errors. V, D and J gene segments were assigned by aligning CDR3 sequences to IMGT reference sequences. Each retained sequence needed at least a six-nucleotide match to both a V gene segment and a J gene segment. Rearrangements were classified as productive when the CDR3 lacked stop codons and remained in frame with V and J, and all other rearrangements were classified as non-productive. Following IMGT convention, CDR3 was defined as the stretch from the second conserved V-encoded cysteine to the conserved J-encoded phenylalanine. Sequences without an unambiguous match to a single V gene segment were excluded from the earlier analysis of about 600 of the donors. An earlier analysis of several hundred of the donors called V segments functional above 56.7% productive rearrangements and segregating when the between-donor standard deviation exceeded 5%. To diagnose cytomegalovirus status from the catalog of TCR beta chain sequences, a statistical classification framework was built. In a later analysis, TCR nucleotide sequences were compared against IMGT/GENE-DB human TR gene sequences so that V and J genes could be assigned. Using the TCRdist pipeline, a later analysis assigned CDR3 sequences along with most-parsimonious VDJ recombination scenarios. In a later analysis, each TCR beta chain was defined by its CDR3 amino acid sequence together with its V-gene family, and reads lacking a unique V-gene family were excluded. In a later analysis, approximately 640 highly shared, low-generation-probability nucleotide sequences were removed to address suspected cross-contamination and a sequencing artifact. In a later analysis, a clonal expansion index for each public chain was calculated from normalized within-repertoire ranks of inferred template counts. In a later analysis, generation probabilities were computed with a VDJ recombination model fitted to out-of-frame rearrangements, and the resulting probabilities were checked against IGoR. In a later analysis, hypergeometric tests were used to score TCR-TCR, TCR-HLA and TCR-CMV co-occurrence, with a repertoire-size bias correction applied to TCR pairs. A later analysis estimated false discovery rates by permuting HLA or CMV assignments 20 times. A later analysis grouped co-occurring TCRs with DBSCAN, adding TCRdist sequence similarity when clustering within HLA-allele-positive subsets. Repertoires with fewer than 30,000 or more than 120,000 public chains, plus five repertoires with anomalous nucleotide sharing, were excluded from co-occurrence clustering. TCRdb's version of the immuneACCESS table is confined to in-frame rearrangements and falls short of the full clone set. An unresolved V gene accounts for under half of the shortfall where checked; the remainder is of unknown origin. The DNA was the basis for D and trimming; V, J and clone size are from that table. Here the sample has 170,000 or so clones; more than 60% occur a single time. About 4% of the sample belongs to the ten largest clones.

V is cut by 0 bases and J by 0 bases, and the space between the germline ends is 12 bases. From cysteine to phenylalanine, the CDR3 is 16 amino acids long. Only the CDR3 portion is preserved as DNA: 48 bases, with reading frame beginning at the first base. Via the germline V gene, CDR1 is ENHRY and CDR2 SYGVKD. The source is a woman aged 55 to 70 in good health and CMV-seropositive. Source material: PBMCs. This chain is built from TRBV10-3 and TRBJ2-7, with the D gene not clear enough to name. The CDR3 protein sequence reads: CAISESSTAISYEQYF. The nucleotide sequence is TGTGCCATCAGTGAGTCGAGTACAGCCATCTCCTACGAGCAGTACTTC.